The rows below give T cell receptor beta chains drawn from one sample of a study of blood T cell repertoires in COVID-19. Produced via immunoSEQ multiplex PCR; TCRdb's table is partial and in-frame only. The data show approximately 350,000 clones, with about four fifths seen just once and about 3% held by the top ten. Material: peripheral blood. These receptors were collected from a man under 40 with active or convalescent COVID-19. CDR3s include the opening cysteine and the closing phenylalanine or tryptophan. Fields, in order: J gene, D gene, V gene, clone size, CDR3 DNA, CDR3 protein. The D gene is left open where the match is weak. Clone size is given for some rows only: seen once, a few or many times, or a class if the clone is expanded.

TRBJ2-7	TRBD1	TRBV7-2	-	TGTGCCAGCAGCTCCTCCGGGACAGTCTACGAGCAGTACTTC	CASSSSGTVYEQYF
TRBJ2-3	TRBD2	TRBV9	-	TGTGCCAGCAGCCCCCGGACTAGCGGGGATACGCAGTATTTT	CASSPRTSGDTQYF
TRBJ1-2	TRBD1	TRBV19	-	TGTGCCAGTAGTATAGGGCCGGGACAGGGGACTGGCTACACCTTC	CASSIGPGQGTGYTF
TRBJ2-5	-	TRBV7-7	-	TGTGCCAGCAGCTTAGGACAGATCCAAGAGACCCAGTACTTC	CASSLGQIQETQYF
TRBJ2-4	TRBD1	TRBV30	-	TGTGCCTGGAGTCTCAGGGGACAGCAGTACTTC	CAWSLRGQQYF
TRBJ1-2	-	TRBV5-6	-	TGTGCCAGCAGCTTTTATGATGGCTACACCTTC	CASSFYDGYTF
TRBJ2-1	TRBD2	TRBV7-7	-	TGTGCCAGCAGCCCCAATCTAGCGGGAGCCCACAATGAGCAGTTCTTC	CASSPNLAGAHNEQFF
TRBJ1-1	-	TRBV21-1	few	TGTGCCAGCAGCAATGATAGGGGATTCGCTGAAGCTTTCTTT	CASSNDRGFAEAFF
TRBJ1-5	-	TRBV7-2	-	TGTGCCAGCAGCCGGATTGAGGATAGCAATCAGCCCCAGCATTTT	CASSRIEDSNQPQHF
TRBJ2-2	-	TRBV9	-	TGTGCCAGCAGCGCCGGGGGGCAGGGGTCCGCCGGGGAGCTGTTTTTT	CASSAGGQGSAGELFF
TRBJ1-5	TRBD1	TRBV5-1	-	TGCGCCAGCAGCCGGGACAGGGGGCCCCCTTCGCCCCAGCATTTT	CASSRDRGPPSPQHF
TRBJ2-1	-	TRBV7-2	-	TGTGCCAGCAGCTTCAGGAGAGGGCCCTACAATGAGCAGTTCTTC	CASSFRRGPYNEQFF
TRBJ1-1	TRBD1	TRBV10-3	-	TGTGCCATCAGTGAGTCCTTGTCCCGGGACAGGGCGAATGCTTTCTTT	CAISESLSRDRANAFF
TRBJ2-3	-	TRBV30	-	TGTGCCTGGAGCCGTAGGGGCGGGGATGCGGCAGATACGCAGTATTTT	CAWSRRGGDAADTQYF
TRBJ2-2	-	TRBV4-1	-	TGCGCCAGCGACTCAGACAGTACCGGGGAGCTGTTTTTT	CASDSDSTGELFF
TRBJ2-7	TRBD2	TRBV28	-	TGTGCCAGCAGTTTACATAGCGGGACCGGTAACGAGCAGTACTTC	CASSLHSGTGNEQYF
TRBJ1-3	TRBD1	TRBV11-3	once	TGTGCCAGCAGCTACGGGCAGGGGGCCCCCGCGGGGGGAAACACCATATATTTT	CASSYGQGAPAGGNTIYF
TRBJ2-2	TRBD1	TRBV28	-	TGTGCCAGCAGAGCTTCCGGGACAGGGGTAACCGGGGAGCTGTTTTTT	CASRASGTGVTGELFF
TRBJ2-5	TRBD1	TRBV11-3	-	TGTGCCAGCAGCTCCCGGGGTACAGGGGCCGAGACCCAGTACTTC	CASSSRGTGAETQYF
TRBJ2-1	-	TRBV24-1	-	TGTGCCACCACCCAAGGAGGGCAGCTGTCACATGAGCAGTTCTTC	CATTQGGQLSHEQFF
TRBJ2-3	-	TRBV18	-	TGTGCCAGCTCACCCCGACAGGATAGCACAGATACGCAGTATTTT	CASSPRQDSTDTQYF
TRBJ2-3	-	TRBV7-2	-	TGTGCCAGCAGCTCTGGGATGGCCCGGGGGCAGTATTTT	CASSSGMARGQYF
TRBJ1-1	TRBD1	TRBV5-1	-	TGCGCCAGCCGAATCCCGGGACAGGGAGGAACTGAAGCTTTCTTT	CASRIPGQGGTEAFF
TRBJ1-1	-	TRBV10-3	-	TGTGCCATCAGTGAGTCCGGGAAAGAAGCTTTCTTT	CAISESGKEAFF
TRBJ2-7	-	TRBV3-1/TRBV3-2	-	TGTGCCAGCAGTGGTAGCGGCCCTTACGAGCAGTACTTC	CASSGSGPYEQYF
TRBJ2-1	-	TRBV11-1	-	TGTGCCAGCAGCCAGACTCCTTTAAATGAGCAGTTCTTC	CASSQTPLNEQFF
TRBJ1-1	TRBD1	TRBV6-5	-	TGTGCCAGCAGGGGACAGGCGACCACTGAAGCTTTCTTT	CASRGQATTEAFF
TRBJ1-2	-	TRBV29-1	-	TGCAGCGTTGAATCTGACATTGGCTATGGCTACACCTTC	CSVESDIGYGYTF
TRBJ2-3	TRBD1	TRBV7-9	once	TGTGCCAGCAGCCACAGGGACAGGCATAGGGTGCAGTATTTT	CASSHRDRHRVQYF
TRBJ2-2	-	TRBV5-6	few	TGTGCCAGCAGCTTGCCGGACTCTCACACCGGGGAGCTGTTTTTT	CASSLPDSHTGELFF
TRBJ1-1	TRBD1	TRBV5-1	-	TGCGCCAGCAAGAGGGACAGGGGGCTTGAAGCTTTCTTT	CASKRDRGLEAFF
TRBJ2-7	TRBD1	TRBV18	once	TGTGCCAGCTCGCCGGGACAGACCACCTACGAGCAGTACTTC	CASSPGQTTYEQYF
TRBJ2-7	TRBD1	TRBV30	-	TGTGCCTGGGGCCCTCCCCCCGGGACAGCCCCCTACGAGCAGTACTTC	CAWGPPPGTAPYEQYF
TRBJ2-1	-	TRBV3-1/TRBV3-2	many	TGTGCCGCCGGAAAAGGTGGGGGGAACGGAAAACATGAGCAGTTCTTC	CAAGKGGGNGKHEQFF
TRBJ1-1	-	TRBV11-2	-	TGTGCCAGCAGCCTCGTACTAGACCGCACTGAAGCTTTCTTT	CASSLVLDRTEAFF
TRBJ2-7	-	TRBV7-2	-	TGTGCCAGCAGCGGGACTCCGGGGGAGCAGTACTTC	CASSGTPGEQYF
TRBJ2-3	-	TRBV28	-	TGTGCCAGCAGTCCCGACTTTAGCGGACATACGCAGTATTTT	CASSPDFSGHTQYF